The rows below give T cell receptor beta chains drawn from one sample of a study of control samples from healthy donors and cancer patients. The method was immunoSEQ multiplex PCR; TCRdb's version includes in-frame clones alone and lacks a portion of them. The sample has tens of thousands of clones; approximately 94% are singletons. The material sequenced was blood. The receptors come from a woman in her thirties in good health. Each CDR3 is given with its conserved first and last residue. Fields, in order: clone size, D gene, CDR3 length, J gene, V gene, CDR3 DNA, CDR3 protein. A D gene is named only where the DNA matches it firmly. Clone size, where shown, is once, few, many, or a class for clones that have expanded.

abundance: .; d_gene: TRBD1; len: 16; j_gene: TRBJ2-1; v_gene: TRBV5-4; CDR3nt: TGTGCCAGCAGCTTGGCGGGACAGGGGGCTCTGAATGAGCAGTTCTTC; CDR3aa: CASSLAGQGALNEQFF
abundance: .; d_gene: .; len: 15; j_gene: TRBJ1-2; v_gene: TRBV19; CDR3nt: TGTGCCAGTAGTATAGATGGGGGGGGTAACTATGGCTACACCTTC; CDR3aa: CASSIDGGGNYGYTF
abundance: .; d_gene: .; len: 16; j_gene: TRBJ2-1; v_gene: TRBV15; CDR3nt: TGTGCCACCAGCAGAGCCCCGGCCCGCTCCTACAATGAGCAGTTCTTC; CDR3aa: CATSRAPARSYNEQFF
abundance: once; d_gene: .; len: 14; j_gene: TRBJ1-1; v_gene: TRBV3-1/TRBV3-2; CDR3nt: TGTGCCAGCAGTCCCCCCGGTAAGAACACTGAAGCTTTCTTT; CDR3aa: CASSPPGKNTEAFF
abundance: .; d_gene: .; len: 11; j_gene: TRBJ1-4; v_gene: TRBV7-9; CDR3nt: TGTGCCAGCAGCTTAAGGGATTCACTGTTTTTT; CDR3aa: CASSLRDSLFF
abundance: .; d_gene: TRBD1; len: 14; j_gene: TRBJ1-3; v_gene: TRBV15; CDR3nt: TGTGCCACCAGCAGCCAGGGGGCTCGAAACACCATATATTTT; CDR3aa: CATSSQGARNTIYF
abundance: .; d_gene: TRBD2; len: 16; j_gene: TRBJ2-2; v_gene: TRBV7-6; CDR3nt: TGTGCCAGCAGCCCCCCGGGCGGGGGGGCAGCCGGGGAGCTGTTTTTT; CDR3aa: CASSPPGGGAAGELFF
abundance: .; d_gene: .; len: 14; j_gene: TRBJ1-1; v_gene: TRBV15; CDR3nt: TGTGCCACCAGCAGAGTCGGGCTGAACACTGAAGCTTTCTTT; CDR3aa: CATSRVGLNTEAFF
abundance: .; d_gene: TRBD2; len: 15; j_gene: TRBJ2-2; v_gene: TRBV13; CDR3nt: TGTGCCAGCATCCTAGCGGGGGGGAACACCGGGGAGCTGTTTTTT; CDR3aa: CASILAGGNTGELFF
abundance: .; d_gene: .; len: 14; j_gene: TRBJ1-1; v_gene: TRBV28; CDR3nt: TGTGCCAGCAGCGCAGGTATGACGGAAGGTGAAGCTTTCTTT; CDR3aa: CASSAGMTEGEAFF
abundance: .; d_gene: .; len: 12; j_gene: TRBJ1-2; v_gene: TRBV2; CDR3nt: TGTGCCAGCAGTGAAGAGGGTCATGGCTACACCTTC; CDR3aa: CASSEEGHGYTF
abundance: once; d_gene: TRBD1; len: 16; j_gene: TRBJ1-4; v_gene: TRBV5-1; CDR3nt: TGCGCCAGCAGCTTGCCTACAGGGGGCGCGATTGAAAAACTGTTTTTT; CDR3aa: CASSLPTGGAIEKLFF
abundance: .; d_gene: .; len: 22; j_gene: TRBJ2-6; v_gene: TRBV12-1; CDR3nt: TGTGCCAGCAGCTTTGCTAGACTAGCGGGACCCGAACAAGGGGATGGGGCCAACGTCCTGACTTTC; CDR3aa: CASSFARLAGPEQGDGANVLTF
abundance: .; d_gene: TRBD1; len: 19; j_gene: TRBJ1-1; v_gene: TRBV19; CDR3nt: TGTGCCAGTAGTATAGAGCCTGTACAGGGGGTTTTCGGGGTCACTGAAGCTTTCTTT; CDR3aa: CASSIEPVQGVFGVTEAFF
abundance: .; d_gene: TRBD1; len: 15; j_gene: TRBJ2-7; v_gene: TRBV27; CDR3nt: TGTGCCAGCAGTTTACGGGACAGGGGGTGGTACGAGCAGTACTTC; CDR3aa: CASSLRDRGWYEQYF
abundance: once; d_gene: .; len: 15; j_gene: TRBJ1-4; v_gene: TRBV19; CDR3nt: TGTGCCAGCTCCCTCGGGGATTCAACTAATGAAAAACTGTTTTTT; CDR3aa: CASSLGDSTNEKLFF
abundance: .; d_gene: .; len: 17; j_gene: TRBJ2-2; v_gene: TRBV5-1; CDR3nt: TGCGCCAGCAGCTCCGGCGCCGGGACATTAAACACCGGGGAGCTGTTTTTT; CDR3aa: CASSSGAGTLNTGELFF
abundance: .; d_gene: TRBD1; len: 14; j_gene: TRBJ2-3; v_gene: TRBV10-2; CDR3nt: TGCGCCAGCAGTGCCGACAGGGGCACAGATACGCAGTATTTT; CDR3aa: CASSADRGTDTQYF
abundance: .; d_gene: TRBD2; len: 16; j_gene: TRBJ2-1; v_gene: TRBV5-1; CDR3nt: TGCGCCAGCAGGGTAGGAGCGGGGGGGCAGGTGAATGAGCAGTTCTTC; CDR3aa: CASRVGAGGQVNEQFF
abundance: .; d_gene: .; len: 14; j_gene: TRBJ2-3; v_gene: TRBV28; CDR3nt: TGTGCCAGCAGTCCCTCTAATATGGGGCATTCGCAGTATTTT; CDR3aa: CASSPSNMGHSQYF
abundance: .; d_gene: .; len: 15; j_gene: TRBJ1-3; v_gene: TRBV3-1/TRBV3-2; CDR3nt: TGTGCCAGCAGCCGAGAGACAGGCTCTGGAAACACCATATATTTT; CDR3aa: CASSRETGSGNTIYF
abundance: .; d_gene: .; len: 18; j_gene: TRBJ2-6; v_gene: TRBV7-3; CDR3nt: TGTGCCAGCAGCTTAACGCCACGCTCTCCCTCTGGGGCCAACGTCCTGACTTTC; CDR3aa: CASSLTPRSPSGANVLTF
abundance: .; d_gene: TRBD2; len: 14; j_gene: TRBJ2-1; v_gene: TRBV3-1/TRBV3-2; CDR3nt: TGTGCCAGCAGCCAACGCGGGGGGGGAGAACAGCAGTTCTTC; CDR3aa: CASSQRGGGEQQFF
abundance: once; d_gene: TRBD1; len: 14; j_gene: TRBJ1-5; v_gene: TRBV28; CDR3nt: TGTGCCAGCACCCCGGACAGGGTACCTCAGCCCCAGCATTTT; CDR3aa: CASTPDRVPQPQHF
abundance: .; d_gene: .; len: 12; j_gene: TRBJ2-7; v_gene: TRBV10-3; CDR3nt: TGTGCCATCGAAGACGGGATGGGGGAGCAGTACTTC; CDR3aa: CAIEDGMGEQYF
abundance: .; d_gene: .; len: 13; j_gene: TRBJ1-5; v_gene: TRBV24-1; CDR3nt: TGTGCCACCAGTGATTTGTCAGGGCTGCCCCAGCATTTT; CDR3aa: CATSDLSGLPQHF
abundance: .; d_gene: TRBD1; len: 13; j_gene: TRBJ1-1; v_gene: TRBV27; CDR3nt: TGTGCCAGCAGTTTGGGGACAGGGGTTGAAGCTTTCTTT; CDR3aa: CASSLGTGVEAFF
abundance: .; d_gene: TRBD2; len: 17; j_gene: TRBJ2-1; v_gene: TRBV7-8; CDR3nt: TGTGCCAGCATCCTCCCGCCGGGGGGGGCGGCCTACAATGAGCAGTTCTTC; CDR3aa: CASILPPGGAAYNEQFF
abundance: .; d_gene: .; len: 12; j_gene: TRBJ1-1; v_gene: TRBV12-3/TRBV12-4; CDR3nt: TGTGCCAGCGGGTTTGGGTGGAGAGGAGCTTTCTTT; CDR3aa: CASGFGWRGAFF
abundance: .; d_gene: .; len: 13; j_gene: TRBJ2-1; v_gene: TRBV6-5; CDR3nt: TGTGCCAGCATGGTAACGCCTTACAATGAGCAGTTCTTC; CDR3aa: CASMVTPYNEQFF
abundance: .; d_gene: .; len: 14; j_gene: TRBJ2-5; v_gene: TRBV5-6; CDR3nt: TGTGCCAGCAGCTTCCGGGAGATCGGTGAGACCCAGTACTTC; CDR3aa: CASSFREIGETQYF
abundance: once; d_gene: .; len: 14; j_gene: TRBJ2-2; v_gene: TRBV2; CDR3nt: TGTGCCAGCAGTCGACCTAGGGCCGCCGGGGAGCTGTTTTTT; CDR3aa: CASSRPRAAGELFF
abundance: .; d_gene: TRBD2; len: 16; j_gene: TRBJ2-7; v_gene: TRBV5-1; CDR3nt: TGCGCCAGCAGCTTGCCGGGAGGGGCACCCGGCGGGGAGCAGTACTTC; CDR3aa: CASSLPGGAPGGEQYF
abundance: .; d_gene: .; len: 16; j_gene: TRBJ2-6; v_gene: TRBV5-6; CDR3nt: TGTGCCAGCAGCTTGTTAAAGGCTTCTGGGGCCAACGTCCTGACTTTC; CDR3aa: CASSLLKASGANVLTF
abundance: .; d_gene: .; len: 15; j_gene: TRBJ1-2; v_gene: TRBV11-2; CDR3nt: TGTGCCAGCAGCTTAGATGAAACGAACTCCTATGGCTACACCTTC; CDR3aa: CASSLDETNSYGYTF
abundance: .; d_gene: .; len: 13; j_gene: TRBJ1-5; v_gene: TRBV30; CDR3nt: TGTGCCCTAAATCGGGGGGACAATCAGCCCCAGCATTTT; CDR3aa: CALNRGDNQPQHF
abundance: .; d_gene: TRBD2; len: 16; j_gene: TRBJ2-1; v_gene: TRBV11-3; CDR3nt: TGTGCCAGCAGGATTTATAGCGGGGGGATTTACAATGAGCAGTTCTTC; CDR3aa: CASRIYSGGIYNEQFF
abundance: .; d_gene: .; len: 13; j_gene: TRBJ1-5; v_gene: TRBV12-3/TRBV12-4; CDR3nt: TGTGCCAGCAGTTCGTCTCGGGATCAGCCCCAGCATTTT; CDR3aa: CASSSSRDQPQHF
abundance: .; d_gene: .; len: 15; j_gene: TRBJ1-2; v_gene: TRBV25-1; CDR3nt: TGTGCCAGCAGTGATTACACGGACAGCTATTATGGCTACACCTTC; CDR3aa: CASSDYTDSYYGYTF
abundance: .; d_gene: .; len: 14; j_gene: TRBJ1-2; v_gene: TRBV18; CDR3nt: TGTGCCAGCTCACGGGCCTCTCTGGTATCTGGCTACACCTTC; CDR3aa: CASSRASLVSGYTF
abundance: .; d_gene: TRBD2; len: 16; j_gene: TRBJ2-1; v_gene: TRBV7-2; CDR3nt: TGTGCCAGCAGCGTCGGACTAGCCGTCTCCTACAATGAGCAGTTCTTC; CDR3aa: CASSVGLAVSYNEQFF
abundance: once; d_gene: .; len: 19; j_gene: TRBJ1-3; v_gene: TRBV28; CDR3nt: TGTGCCAGCAGTTTAAAAAGCGGTTTCTTTACAGTAGACCGAAACACCATATATTTT; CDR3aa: CASSLKSGFFTVDRNTIYF